This T cell receptor (beta chain) comes out of a study of blood T cell repertoires in COVID-19. Study at large: Collection of acute and convalescent COVID-19 samples took place in the United States, Italy and Spain. PBMCs, B-cell-depleted T cells, or T cells were the source of the cDNA or gDNA that made up the material.

The CDR3 covers 18 residues. After removal of 0 bases from V and 2 bases from J, the junction contained 9 bases not matched to a gene. From germline, CDR1 is SGHRS and CDR2 YFSETQ. How the authors handled the data: The assay estimated nucleated cells by amplifying reference gene primers. Sequenced by immunoSEQ multiplex PCR; TCRdb stores in-frame clones only, minus some. V and J calls plus clone size are reproduced from that table; the DNA served to infer D and trimming. The sample holds some 180,000 clones, around four fifths seen once. This chain uses TRBV5-1 with TRBJ2-5; 11 bases map to TRBD2. Sequenced input: peripheral blood. The TCR originated in a woman aged 70-85 years who had recovered from COVID-19. The CDR3 bases are TGCGCCAGCAGCTTGGGACCTCTAGCGGGAGGTCGGCAAGAGACCCAGTACTTC. Translation: CASSLGPLAGGRQETQYF.